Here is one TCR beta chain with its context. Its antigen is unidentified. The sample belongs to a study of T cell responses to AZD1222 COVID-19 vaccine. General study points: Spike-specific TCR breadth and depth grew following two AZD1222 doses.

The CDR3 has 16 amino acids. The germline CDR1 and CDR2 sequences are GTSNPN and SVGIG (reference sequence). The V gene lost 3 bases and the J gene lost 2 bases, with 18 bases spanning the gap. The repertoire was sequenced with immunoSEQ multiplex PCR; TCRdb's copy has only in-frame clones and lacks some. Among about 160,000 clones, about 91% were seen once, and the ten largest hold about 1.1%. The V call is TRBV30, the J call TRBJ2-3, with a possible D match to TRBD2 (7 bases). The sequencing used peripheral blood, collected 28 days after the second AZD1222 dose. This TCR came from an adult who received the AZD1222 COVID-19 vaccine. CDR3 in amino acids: CAWSHRAGATTDTQYF. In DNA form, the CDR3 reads TGTGCCTGGAGCCATAGGGCGGGGGCCACCACAGATACGCAGTATTTT.